The rows below give T cell receptor beta chains drawn from one sample of a study. In TCRdb, the RT-PCR reads were re-called with MiXCR into one record per CDR3 protein. Here the sample spans around 700,000 distinct CDR3 sequences, 12% to 15% being singletons. Sequenced input: memory CD4+ T cells from blood. Receptors were obtained from a female donor in good health, serving as a healthy control. The CDR3 runs from the conserved cysteine through the conserved F or W. A D gene is named only where the DNA matches it firmly. Clone size, where shown, is once, few, many, or a class for clones that have expanded.

j_call | clone_size | d_call | v_call | cdr3_aa | cdr3_nt
TRBJ2-5 | . | TRBD2 | TRBV7-9 | CASSLSPLLSGSQETQYF | TGTGCCAGCAGCCTCAGCCCTCTACTTAGCGGGAGCCAAGAGACCCAGTACTTC
TRBJ2-1 | many | . | TRBV5-1 | CASKAEVGREQFF | TGCGCCAGCAAGGCCGAGGTCGGGCGTGAGCAGTTCTTC
TRBJ1-5 | few | . | TRBV20-1 | CSATIPGFQPQHF | TGCAGTGCTACTATACCGGGATTTCAGCCCCAGCATTTT
TRBJ2-1 | . | TRBD2 | TRBV4-2 | CASSQGTGTSGNEQFF | TGTGCCAGCAGCCAGGGAACCGGGACTAGCGGCAATGAGCAGTTCTTC
TRBJ2-1 | . | . | TRBV4-3 | CASSQEGTPNEQFF | TGCGCCAGCAGCCAAGAAGGGACACCCAATGAGCAGTTCTTC
TRBJ1-5 | . | TRBD1 | TRBV20-1 | CSARVWQGASSGDQPQHF | TGCAGTGCTAGAGTGTGGCAGGGGGCGTCCAGTGGGGATCAGCCCCAGCATTTT
TRBJ1-2 | many | TRBD1 | TRBV5-1 | CASSPRTGDGGYTF | TGCGCCAGCAGCCCTCGGACAGGAGATGGGGGCTACACCTTC
TRBJ1-4 | many | . | TRBV20-1 | CSARDRRNNEKLFF | TGCAGTGCTAGAGATAGACGGAATAATGAAAAACTGTTTTTT
TRBJ1-5 | many | TRBD1 | TRBV20-1 | CSASSLGVTGPNQPQHF | TGCAGTGCTAGTTCATTAGGGGTGACAGGGCCCAATCAGCCCCAGCATTTT
TRBJ1-1 | few | . | TRBV3-1 | CASSQEGSAFF | TGTGCCAGCAGCCAAGAGGGTTCTGCTTTCTTT
TRBJ2-1 | few | . | TRBV20-1 | CSARVAGYSYNEQFF | TGCAGTGCTAGAGTAGCAGGGTACTCCTACAATGAGCAGTTCTTC
TRBJ2-5 | once | . | TRBV20-1 | CSARGERDRAFSRSGTQYF | TGCAGTGCTAGAGGTGAAAGGGACCGGGCTTTTTCTAGATCAGGGACCCAGTACTTC
TRBJ1-3 | . | . | TRBV19 | CASSIRNSGNTIYF | TGTGCCAGTAGTATACGCAACTCTGGAAACACCATATATTTT
TRBJ2-1 | few | TRBD2 | TRBV27 | CASSPGTSGRDNEQFF | TGTGCCAGCAGCCCCGGGACTAGCGGGAGGGACAATGAGCAGTTCTTC